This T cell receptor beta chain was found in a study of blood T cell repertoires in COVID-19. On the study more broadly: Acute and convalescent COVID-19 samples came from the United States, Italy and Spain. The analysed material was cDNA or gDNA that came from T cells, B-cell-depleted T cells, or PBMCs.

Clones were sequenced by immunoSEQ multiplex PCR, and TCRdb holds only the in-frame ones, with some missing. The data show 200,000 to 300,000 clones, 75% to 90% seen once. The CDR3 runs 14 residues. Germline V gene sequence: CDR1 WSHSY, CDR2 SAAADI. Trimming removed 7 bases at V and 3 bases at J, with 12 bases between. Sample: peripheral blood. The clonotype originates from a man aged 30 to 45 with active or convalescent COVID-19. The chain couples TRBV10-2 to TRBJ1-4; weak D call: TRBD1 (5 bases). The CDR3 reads CASTGLTANEKLFF. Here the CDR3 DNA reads TGCGCCAGCACTGGTTTGACAGCTAATGAAAAACTGTTTTTT.